The 26 T cell receptor beta chains reported below all come from one sample, sequenced in a study of STAT5B mutations in CD4+ large granular lymphocyte leukemia. The protocol was immunoSEQ multiplex PCR, while the TCRdb copy is restricted to in-frame clones and leaves out a portion. This table has about 35,000 clones, approximately 71% appearing once. The sample comprised CD4+ T cells from blood buffy coats. These receptors came from a human donor in good health.

V gene TRBV7-6 combines with J gene TRBJ1-1, with no clear D. CDR1 is SGHVS and CDR2 is FNYEAQ in the germline V gene. The CDR3 is made up of 14 amino acids. V was trimmed by 5 bases and J by 4 bases, leaving 14 bases between them. Here the CDR3 reads CASSPVGVGTEAFF. DNA for the CDR3: TGTGCCAGCAGCCCAGTCGGGGTTGGCACTGAAGCTTTCTTT. Based on the CDR3 plus reference TRBV7-6 and TRBJ1-1, the full variable domain is GAGVSQSPRYKVTKRGQDVALRCDPISGHVSLYWYRQALGQGPEFLTYFNYEAQQDKSGLPNDRFSAERPEGSISTLTIQRTEQRDSAMYRCASSPVGVGTEAFFGQGTRLTVV.

The CDR3 protein is CATSRDRSPGQYEQYF. In DNA form, the CDR3 reads TGTGCCACCAGCAGAGATCGTAGTCCCGGTCAATACGAGCAGTACTTC. V usage is TRBV15 and J usage is TRBJ2-7; unclear D gene. The CDR3 is 16 amino acids. V was cut by 0 bases and J by 4 bases, with 16 bases left in between. The germline gives CDR1 LNHNV, CDR2 YYDKDF (reference sequence).

The V gene is TRBV10-3, the J gene TRBJ1-6, with TRBD1 as a possible D gene (5 bases). This CDR3 is built from 14 residues. Deletions cut 5 bases from V and 8 bases from J, with 13 bases between. Germline V CDR1 and CDR2: ENHRY, SYGVKD. The CDR3 region has the DNA TGTGCCATCAGTACCGGGACCCACGATTCACCCCTCCACTTT. Translating gives CAISTGTHDSPLHF.

The chain recombines TRBV4-3 with TRBJ1-2; D is ambiguous. The length of the CDR3 is 12 residues. Germline loops: CDR1 LGHNA, CDR2 YSLEER. V was trimmed by 0 bases and J by 8 bases, leaving 7 bases between them. The CDR3 sequence is CASSQDLGGYTF. The CDR3 region has the DNA TGCGCCAGCAGCCAAGATCTGGGGGGCTACACCTTC.

This clone was counted only a few times. This chain joins TRBV5-1 and TRBJ2-7, with 7 bases that match TRBD2. CDR3 length: 17 amino acids. Per the germline V gene, CDR1 is SGHRS and CDR2 is YFSETQ. The ends lost 4 bases at V and 2 bases at J; junction bases unmatched: 15. As DNA, the CDR3 is TGCGCCAGCAGCGGCCGACTGTCGCGGGGGACCACCTACGAGCAGTACTTC. This encodes CASSGRLSRGTTYEQYF.

The CDR3 sequence is CASSHQTGLLAEQYF. The CDR3 DNA reads as TGCGCCAGCAGCCACCAAACAGGGTTACTAGCCGAGCAGTACTTC. The V call is TRBV4-3, the J call TRBJ2-7; D might be TRBD1 or TRBD2, each matching 6 bases. The CDR3 is 15 residues long. Trimming stripped 3 bases from V and 6 bases from J, with 18 bases between. Per the germline V gene, CDR1 is LGHNA and CDR2 is YSLEER.

This clone was observed a few times. V and J are TRBV7-9 and TRBJ1-3, with D perhaps matching TRBD1 (5 bases). This CDR3 is 16 amino acids long. Trimming left V 4 bases short and J 0 bases short, with 13 bases between. Germline lookup yields CDR1 SEHNR and CDR2 FQNEAQ (reference sequence). CDR3 sequence: CASSWGLTVSGNTIYF. The CDR3 DNA reads as TGTGCCAGCAGCTGGGGTTTGACAGTCTCTGGAAACACCATATATTTT. Filled out from reference TRBV7-9 and TRBJ1-3, the complete variable domain reads DTGVSQNPRHKITKRGQNVTFRCDPISEHNRLYWYRQTLGQGPEFLTYFQNEAQLEKSRLLSDRFSAERPKGSFSTLEIQRTEQGDSAMYLCASSWGLTVSGNTIYFGEGSWLTVV.

The chain uses TRBV2 and TRBJ1-5; TRBD1 matches at 10 bases. V lost 6 bases to trimming and J lost 7 bases; unmatched junction nucleotides: 3. CDR1 is SNHLY and CDR2 is FYNNEI in the germline V gene. CDR3 size: 13 residues. CDR3 sequence reads: CASRGTGEQPQHF. The CDR3 bases are TGTGCCAGCAGAGGGACAGGGGAGCAGCCCCAGCATTTT.

This clone was seen more than once but under ten times. CDR3 residues: CASSLADRYEQYF. The CDR3 DNA reads as TGTGCCTCCTCGCTAGCGGACCGCTACGAGCAGTACTTC. The chain couples TRBV2 to TRBJ2-7; 7 bases line up with TRBD2. The CDR3 extends over 13 amino acids. With 11 bases clipped from V and 3 bases from J, the junction kept 10 bases outside the gene matches. In germline, CDR1 is SNHLY, CDR2 FYNNEI.

The V call is TRBV11-2, the J call TRBJ2-3; maybe TRBD1 (6 bases). V was cut by 1 base and J by 6 bases, with 14 bases left in between. There are 15 residues in the CDR3. Germline V lookup: CDR1 SGHAT, CDR2 FQNNGV. The CDR3 sequence is CASSLGAGDLDTQYF. CDR3 DNA: TGTGCCAGCAGCTTAGGCGCAGGGGACCTCGATACGCAGTATTTT.

The chain carries TRBV7-9 and TRBJ2-1, with 9 bases that match TRBD1. In germline, CDR1 is SEHNR, CDR2 FQNEAQ (reference sequence). Losses at the gene ends were 4 bases for V and 10 bases for J; bases not matched to a gene: 8. The CDR3 covers 14 residues. The CDR3, as DNA: TGTGCCAGCAGCTCCGGGACAGGGTCGCAGGAGCAGTTCTTC. This translates into CASSSGTGSQEQFF.

The CDR3 sequence is CASSLSPMRTEAFF. The DNA for the CDR3 is TGTGCCAGCAGCCTTAGTCCGATGAGGACTGAAGCTTTCTTT. The chain uses TRBV6-1 and TRBJ1-1, with D hard to call. Germline CDR1 reads MNHNS; CDR2 reads SASEGT. V lost 6 bases, J lost 5 bases, and 16 bases lay in between. This CDR3 has 14 residues.

The table lists this clone with a few counts. V usage is TRBV2 and J usage is TRBJ1-2; a weak D match, TRBD1 (5 bases). Germline CDR1 reads SNHLY; CDR2 reads FYNNEI. The CDR3 contains 13 residues. The V end was cut by 3 bases, the J end by 4 bases, with 9 bases between. CDR3 bases: TGTGCCAGCAGTGACCCCGGGGGCTATGGCTACACCTTC. Its translation is CASSDPGGYGYTF.

The chain carries TRBV7-8 and TRBJ1-3; D is possibly TRBD1 (5 bases). V dropped 5 bases and J dropped 0 bases, with 8 bases sitting between them. This CDR3 is built from 14 residues. Germline-derived CDR1 and CDR2 are SGHVS and FQNEAQ. The CDR3 spells CASSGGYSGNTIYF. CDR3 sequence (DNA): TGTGCCAGCAGCGGGGGGTACTCTGGAAACACCATATATTTT.

In its sample, this clone was seen a few times. This chain uses TRBV19 with TRBJ2-7; the match to TRBD1 covers 8 bases. Germline trimming cut 3 bases from V and 2 bases from J; bases unmatched to any gene: 3. This CDR3 contains 14 residues. Germline CDR1 and CDR2: LNHDA and SQIVND (reference sequence). The CDR3 reads CASSIGTGPYEQYF. The DNA for the CDR3 is TGTGCCAGTAGTATCGGGACAGGCCCCTACGAGCAGTACTTC.

This clone was detected only a few times. The chain is built from TRBV7-6 and TRBJ1-6; a weak D match, TRBD1 (5 bases). Germline CDR1 and CDR2: SGHVS and FNYEAQ. V was cut by 4 bases and J by 7 bases, with 11 bases left in between. The CDR3 spans 14 residues. CDR3 nucleotide sequence: TGTGCCAGCAGCTCAGGGTTAGGCAATTCACCCCTCCACTTT. Translated: CASSSGLGNSPLHF.

Only a few counts were recorded for this clone. The chain has TRBV4-3 and TRBJ1-1; D perhaps matches TRBD1 (6 bases). Germline V CDR1 and CDR2: LGHNA, YSLEER. The CDR3 sequence is 13 residues long. V lost 0 bases and J 8 bases, leaving 10 bases between the germline ends. The CDR3 coding sequence is TGCGCCAGCAGCCAAGACACCGGGACAGAAGCTTTCTTT. It specifies CASSQDTGTEAFF.

The V gene is TRBV9, the J gene TRBJ1-2; tentatively, D is TRBD1 (5 bases). Germline CDR1 SGDLS, CDR2 YYNGEE. The V end was cut by 4 bases, the J end by 8 bases, with 15 bases between. The CDR3 covers 13 residues. CDR3 sequence reads: CASSLQGLGGYTF. CDR3 coding DNA: TGTGCCAGCAGCCTTCAGGGACTTGGCGGCTACACCTTC.

This clone has more than one count but fewer than ten. V usage is TRBV19 and J usage is TRBJ1-5; D gene unclear. From germline, CDR1 is LNHDA and CDR2 SQIVND (reference sequence). The germline V and J ends were trimmed by 6 bases and 5 bases, with 11 bases remaining between them. The CDR3 length is 13 residues. The DNA for the CDR3 is TGTGCCAGTAGGCGGGAGCCCCATCAGCCCCAGCATTTT. It yields the protein CASRREPHQPQHF.

CDR3 nucleotides: TGTGCCAGTAGTACGCGGACTAGCATAGAGACCCAGTACTTC. Protein: CASSTRTSIETQYF. V is TRBV19 and J is TRBJ2-5; TRBD2 aligns across 8 bases. This CDR3 has 14 amino acids. Per the germline V gene, CDR1 is LNHDA and CDR2 is SQIVND (reference sequence). The V gene end was trimmed by 4 bases and the J gene end by 4 bases; junction bases not matched to a gene: 5.

This chain links TRBV7-2 with TRBJ2-1; D possibly matches TRBD1 or TRBD2 (5 bases each). Germline loops: CDR1 SGHTA, CDR2 FQGNSA. The CDR3 totals 14 residues. V was cut by 5 bases and J by 3 bases, with 11 bases left in between. Here the CDR3 DNA reads TGTGCCAGCAGCCCACTGGGGGTCTACAATGAGCAGTTCTTC. Encoded protein: CASSPLGVYNEQFF.

The gene calls are TRBV6-1 and TRBJ1-2; 8 bases are a match to TRBD1. This CDR3 contains 14 residues. V lost 6 bases and J lost 3; bases outside the gene matches: 6. Germline CDR1 is MNHNS and CDR2 is SASEGT. The CDR3 sequence: CASRAGGQDYGYTF. The DNA for the CDR3 is TGTGCCAGCAGGGCAGGGGGCCAGGACTATGGCTACACCTTC.

The V and J genes are TRBV11-2 and TRBJ1-5; D uncertain. This CDR3 has 13 amino acids. The V and J ends lost 2 bases and 3 bases respectively, with 5 bases between them. The germline CDR1 and CDR2 sequences are SGHAT and FQNNGV. CDR3 nucleotide sequence: TGTGCCAGCAGCTTATTTGACAATCAGCCCCAGCATTTT. Protein product: CASSLFDNQPQHF.

The chain joins TRBV11-3 to TRBJ2-7; no clear D gene. The V and J ends lost 1 base and 3 bases respectively, with 7 bases between them. This CDR3 contains 13 residues. Germline V lookup: CDR1 SGHNT, CDR2 YENEEA. CDR3 bases: TGTGCCAGCAGCTTAGGGGGAAACTACGAGCAGTACTTC. Translating it yields CASSLGGNYEQYF.

The J gene is TRBJ2-2, the V gene TRBV7-2, with D unclear. Germline lookup yields CDR1 SGHTA and CDR2 FQGNSA. CDR3 length: 12 residues. V was pared by 6 bases and J by 6 bases, with 8 bases between. CDR3 in DNA: TGTGCCAGCAGTCAGCACTCCGGGGAGCTGTTTTTT. This gives the protein CASSQHSGELFF.

Turning to this clone: Additional DNA sequences in this sample encode the identical CDR3. This rearrangement joins TRBV19 to TRBJ2-7; 8 positions match TRBD2. The V segment lost 1 base and the J segment 2 bases; nucleotides outside the gene matches: 4. The CDR3 is 15 amino acids. The germline V gene has CDR1 LNHDA and CDR2 SQIVND (reference sequence). The CDR3 spells CASSIGPAGAYEQYF. CDR3 DNA sequence: TGTGCCAGTAGTATAGGCCCAGCGGGGGCCTACGAGCAGTACTTC.